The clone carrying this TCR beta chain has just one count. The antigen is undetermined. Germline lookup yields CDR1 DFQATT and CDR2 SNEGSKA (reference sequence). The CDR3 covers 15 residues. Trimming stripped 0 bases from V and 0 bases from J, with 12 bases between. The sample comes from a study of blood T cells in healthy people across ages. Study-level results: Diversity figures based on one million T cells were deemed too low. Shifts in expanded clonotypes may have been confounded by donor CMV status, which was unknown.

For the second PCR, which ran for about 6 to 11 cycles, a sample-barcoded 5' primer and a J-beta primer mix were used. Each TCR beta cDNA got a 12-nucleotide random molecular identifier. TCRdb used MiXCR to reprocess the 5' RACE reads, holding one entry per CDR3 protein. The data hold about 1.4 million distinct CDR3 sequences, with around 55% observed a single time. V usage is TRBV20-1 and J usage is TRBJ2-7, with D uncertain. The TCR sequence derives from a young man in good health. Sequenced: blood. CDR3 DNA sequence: TGCAGTGCTAGAGATCTAGGAGTGAGCTCCTACGAGCAGTACTTC. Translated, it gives CSARDLGVSSYEQYF.